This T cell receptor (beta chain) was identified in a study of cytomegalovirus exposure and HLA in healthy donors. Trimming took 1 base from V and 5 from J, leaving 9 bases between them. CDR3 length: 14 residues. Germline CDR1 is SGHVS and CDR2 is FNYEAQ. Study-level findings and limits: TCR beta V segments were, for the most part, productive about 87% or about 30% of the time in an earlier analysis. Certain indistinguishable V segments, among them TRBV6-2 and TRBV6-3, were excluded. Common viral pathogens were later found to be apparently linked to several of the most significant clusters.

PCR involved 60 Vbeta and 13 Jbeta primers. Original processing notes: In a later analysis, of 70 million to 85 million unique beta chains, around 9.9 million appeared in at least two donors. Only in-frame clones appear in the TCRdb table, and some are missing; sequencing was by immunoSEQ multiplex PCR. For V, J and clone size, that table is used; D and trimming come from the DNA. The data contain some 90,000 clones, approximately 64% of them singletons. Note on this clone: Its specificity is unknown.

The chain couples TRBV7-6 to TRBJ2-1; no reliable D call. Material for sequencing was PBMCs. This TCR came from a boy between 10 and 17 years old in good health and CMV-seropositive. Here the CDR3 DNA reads TGTGCCAGCAGCTTAGTTCCACGAGACAATGAGCAGTTCTTC. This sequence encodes CASSLVPRDNEQFF.